The rows below give T cell receptor beta chains drawn from one sample of a study of PD-1 blockade in classical Hodgkin lymphoma. This table comes from immunoSEQ multiplex PCR, and its TCRdb copy is limited to in-frame clones, with some not included. Of fewer than 55,000 clones in the sample, nearly 80% were seen once. Sequenced material: peripheral blood mononuclear cells (PBMCs), taken before the fourth cycle of nivolumab. The source is a human donor with classical Hodgkin lymphoma. The CDR3 runs from the conserved cysteine through the conserved F or W. Fields, in order: V gene, clone size, D gene, J gene, CDR3 DNA, CDR3 protein. D genes are given only for firm matches. The size entry is marked missing in some rows and otherwise reads once, few, many or a size class.

v_call: TRBV18
clone_size: -
d_call: -
j_call: TRBJ1-1
cdr3_nt: TGTGCCAGCTCACCTAGGCTGACCGAAGCTTTCTTT
cdr3_aa: CASSPRLTEAFF

v_call: TRBV5-5
clone_size: -
d_call: -
j_call: TRBJ1-3
cdr3_nt: TGTGCCAGCAGCTTGTTCCCTCCCGGGGGTGGAAACACCATATATTTT
cdr3_aa: CASSLFPPGGGNTIYF

v_call: TRBV28
clone_size: -
d_call: TRBD2
j_call: TRBJ2-5
cdr3_nt: TGTGCCAGCGGCCTTCTAAGCGGGGGTGGCCAAGAGACCCAGTACTTC
cdr3_aa: CASGLLSGGGQETQYF

v_call: TRBV19
clone_size: few
d_call: -
j_call: TRBJ2-5
cdr3_nt: TGTGCCAGTAGTGCCCACGAGGGATTGGAGACCCAGTACTTC
cdr3_aa: CASSAHEGLETQYF

v_call: TRBV7-9
clone_size: -
d_call: -
j_call: TRBJ1-1
cdr3_nt: TGTGCCAGCAGACTGGGGTTGACGTCTGAAGCTTTCTTT
cdr3_aa: CASRLGLTSEAFF

v_call: TRBV27
clone_size: -
d_call: -
j_call: TRBJ2-7
cdr3_nt: TGTGCCAGCAGTTCCAACCCCCTCTACGAGCAGTACTTC
cdr3_aa: CASSSNPLYEQYF

v_call: TRBV2
clone_size: once
d_call: TRBD1
j_call: TRBJ2-6
cdr3_nt: TGTGCCAGCAGGCTCGACAGGGCTGGGGCCAACGTCCTGACTTTC
cdr3_aa: CASRLDRAGANVLTF

v_call: TRBV13
clone_size: few
d_call: -
j_call: TRBJ1-4
cdr3_nt: TGTGCCAGCAGCCAGCCTCAGGAGGAAGAAAGGCTGTATATTAATTGCGATGCTAATGAAAAACTGTTTTTT
cdr3_aa: CASSQPQEEERLYINCDANEKLFF

v_call: TRBV5-1
clone_size: -
d_call: TRBD2
j_call: TRBJ2-1
cdr3_nt: TGCGCCAGCAGCTTGACTAGGACTAGCGGGACACGGGCCTACAATGAGCAGTTCTTC
cdr3_aa: CASSLTRTSGTRAYNEQFF

v_call: TRBV7-3
clone_size: -
d_call: -
j_call: TRBJ2-1
cdr3_nt: TGTGCCAGCAGCTTAAACCCTGCGGGGTATGAGCAGTTCTTC
cdr3_aa: CASSLNPAGYEQFF

v_call: TRBV7-8
clone_size: -
d_call: TRBD2
j_call: TRBJ2-7
cdr3_nt: TGTGCCAGCAGCCTAACTAGCGGGACGTCCTACGAGCAGTACTTC
cdr3_aa: CASSLTSGTSYEQYF

v_call: TRBV10-2
clone_size: -
d_call: -
j_call: TRBJ2-1
cdr3_nt: TGCGCCAGCAGTGTGCCCAGGTTGGGGGAGCAGTTCTTC
cdr3_aa: CASSVPRLGEQFF

v_call: TRBV6-5
clone_size: -
d_call: TRBD1
j_call: TRBJ2-7
cdr3_nt: TGTGCCAGCAGTTCGACAGGGGCCTACGAGCAGTACTTC
cdr3_aa: CASSSTGAYEQYF

v_call: TRBV11-2
clone_size: -
d_call: -
j_call: TRBJ1-1
cdr3_nt: TGTGCCAGCAGCTTAGTCCCCAGGGTGAACACTGAAGCTTTCTTT
cdr3_aa: CASSLVPRVNTEAFF

v_call: TRBV7-8
clone_size: -
d_call: -
j_call: TRBJ1-2
cdr3_nt: TGTGCCAGCAGTCGCACGGGACTGGCTAACTATGGCTACACCTTC
cdr3_aa: CASSRTGLANYGYTF

v_call: TRBV11-2
clone_size: -
d_call: -
j_call: TRBJ2-7
cdr3_nt: TGTGCCAGCACCCTTTTTTTGGACCTTAACGGGGACGAGCAGTACTTC
cdr3_aa: CASTLFLDLNGDEQYF

v_call: TRBV18
clone_size: -
d_call: -
j_call: TRBJ2-6
cdr3_nt: TGTGCCAGCTCATCCTCTGGGGCCAACGTCCTGACTTTC
cdr3_aa: CASSSSGANVLTF

v_call: TRBV28
clone_size: few
d_call: -
j_call: TRBJ1-5
cdr3_nt: TGTGCCAGCAGTTTTTGGGATCAGCCCCAGCATTTT
cdr3_aa: CASSFWDQPQHF

v_call: TRBV30
clone_size: -
d_call: -
j_call: TRBJ2-3
cdr3_nt: TGTGCCTGGAGTGTACGAGGAGATACGCAGTATTTT
cdr3_aa: CAWSVRGDTQYF

v_call: TRBV28
clone_size: few
d_call: -
j_call: TRBJ2-7
cdr3_nt: TGTGCCAGCCGGGGCTACGGCTACGAGCAGTACTTC
cdr3_aa: CASRGYGYEQYF

v_call: TRBV7-3
clone_size: -
d_call: TRBD1
j_call: TRBJ2-5
cdr3_nt: TGTGCCAGCAGCTTAATCGTGTTTGGAGACGACAGGGGAAAGACCCAGTACTTC
cdr3_aa: CASSLIVFGDDRGKTQYF

v_call: TRBV28
clone_size: -
d_call: -
j_call: TRBJ2-7
cdr3_nt: TGTGCCAGCAGTTTCGCAGGACCGCTCATAGCCTACGAGCAGTACTTC
cdr3_aa: CASSFAGPLIAYEQYF

v_call: TRBV5-4
clone_size: -
d_call: -
j_call: TRBJ2-7
cdr3_nt: TGTGCCAGCAGCTTGGCCCCCGGGACTCCCCCGAAGTACAGGGGCGAGCAGTACTTC
cdr3_aa: CASSLAPGTPPKYRGEQYF

v_call: TRBV27
clone_size: -
d_call: TRBD2
j_call: TRBJ2-3
cdr3_nt: TGTGCCAGCAGTCTAATAGCGGGACCTAGCACAGATACGCAGTATTTT
cdr3_aa: CASSLIAGPSTDTQYF

v_call: TRBV28
clone_size: -
d_call: TRBD1
j_call: TRBJ2-5
cdr3_nt: TGTGCCAGCAGCCGACAGGGGAGGGAGACCCAGTACTTC
cdr3_aa: CASSRQGRETQYF

v_call: TRBV6-6
clone_size: -
d_call: -
j_call: TRBJ1-3
cdr3_nt: TGTGCCAGCAATTACCTGCGGCAGGGCGTTAGTAACACCATATATTTT
cdr3_aa: CASNYLRQGVSNTIYF

v_call: TRBV9
clone_size: -
d_call: TRBD2
j_call: TRBJ2-2
cdr3_nt: TGTGCCAGCAGCGCGGAGATCGGACTAGCGGGAGATACCGGGGAGCTGTTTTTT
cdr3_aa: CASSAEIGLAGDTGELFF

v_call: TRBV29-1
clone_size: -
d_call: -
j_call: TRBJ2-3
cdr3_nt: TGCAGCCCCCGCCGGGACTCCAACACAGATACGCAGTATTTT
cdr3_aa: CSPRRDSNTDTQYF

v_call: TRBV5-1
clone_size: -
d_call: -
j_call: TRBJ1-1
cdr3_nt: TGCGCCAGCAGCCCGGAGGGCGGGTTCACTGAAGCTTTCTTT
cdr3_aa: CASSPEGGFTEAFF

v_call: TRBV5-1
clone_size: -
d_call: -
j_call: TRBJ2-2
cdr3_nt: TGCGCCAGCAGCTTGGCAGTAGGTGGAACCGGGGAGCTGTTTTTT
cdr3_aa: CASSLAVGGTGELFF

v_call: TRBV7-9
clone_size: -
d_call: TRBD1
j_call: TRBJ1-2
cdr3_nt: TGTGCCAGCAGCTTCAGTGACAGGGGCGGCTACACCTTC
cdr3_aa: CASSFSDRGGYTF

v_call: TRBV9
clone_size: once
d_call: -
j_call: TRBJ2-3
cdr3_nt: TGTGCCAGCAGCGCGGACAGCTACACAGATACGCAGTATTTT
cdr3_aa: CASSADSYTDTQYF

v_call: TRBV5-6
clone_size: -
d_call: TRBD1
j_call: TRBJ1-2
cdr3_nt: TGTGCCAGCAGCAGGACAGGGGTCGGCTATGGCTACACCTTC
cdr3_aa: CASSRTGVGYGYTF

v_call: TRBV7-2
clone_size: -
d_call: -
j_call: TRBJ2-7
cdr3_nt: TGTGCCAGCAGCGCTCACCACGAGCAGTACTTC
cdr3_aa: CASSAHHEQYF

v_call: TRBV9
clone_size: -
d_call: -
j_call: TRBJ1-3
cdr3_nt: TGTGCCAGCAGCCGAGCTGGACACCCCTCTGGAAACACCATATATTTT
cdr3_aa: CASSRAGHPSGNTIYF

v_call: TRBV10-1
clone_size: -
d_call: TRBD1
j_call: TRBJ2-7
cdr3_nt: TGCGCCAGCACTAGCCTCCCGGGACAGGGGTCCCTAAGCTCCTACGAGCAGTACTTC
cdr3_aa: CASTSLPGQGSLSSYEQYF

v_call: TRBV7-2
clone_size: once
d_call: -
j_call: TRBJ2-5
cdr3_nt: TGTGCCAGCAGCCCCGGGACACCGGGGGTTGGGACCCAGTACTTC
cdr3_aa: CASSPGTPGVGTQYF

v_call: TRBV19
clone_size: -
d_call: -
j_call: TRBJ1-2
cdr3_nt: TGTGCCAGTACCCCGGTGGGGAATAGGCCGGCGCGCGCGGGCTACACCTTC
cdr3_aa: CASTPVGNRPARAGYTF

v_call: TRBV19
clone_size: -
d_call: -
j_call: TRBJ1-2
cdr3_nt: TGTGCCAGTAGCCAGGACAGTAACTATGGCTACACCTTC
cdr3_aa: CASSQDSNYGYTF

v_call: TRBV7-2
clone_size: -
d_call: TRBD1
j_call: TRBJ2-7
cdr3_nt: TGTGCCAGCAGCTCTAGACAGGGGGCCTGGGAGCAGTACTTC
cdr3_aa: CASSSRQGAWEQYF

v_call: TRBV19
clone_size: -
d_call: -
j_call: TRBJ2-1
cdr3_nt: TGTGCCAGTAGTATAGAGCTAGTGGGTGGTGAGCAGTTCTTC
cdr3_aa: CASSIELVGGEQFF

v_call: TRBV25-1
clone_size: -
d_call: -
j_call: TRBJ1-6
cdr3_nt: TGTGCCAGCACTAAAAAGTACCAGGGGCCAAATTCACCCCTCCACTTT
cdr3_aa: CASTKKYQGPNSPLHF

v_call: TRBV6-1
clone_size: -
d_call: -
j_call: TRBJ1-2
cdr3_nt: TGTGCCAGCAGTGCCGCAGGGGTTGGCTACACCTTC
cdr3_aa: CASSAAGVGYTF

v_call: TRBV5-6
clone_size: few
d_call: TRBD1
j_call: TRBJ2-3
cdr3_nt: TGTGCCAGCAGCTGGGAGGGGACAGGGGCTGGGACGCAGTATTTT
cdr3_aa: CASSWEGTGAGTQYF

v_call: TRBV28
clone_size: -
d_call: TRBD1
j_call: TRBJ2-5
cdr3_nt: TGTGCCAGCTTACAGGGGTACCAAGAGACCCAGTACTTC
cdr3_aa: CASLQGYQETQYF

v_call: TRBV6-5
clone_size: -
d_call: -
j_call: TRBJ1-2
cdr3_nt: TGTGCCAGCAGTGAAGGAGGGCATAACTATGGCTACACCTTC
cdr3_aa: CASSEGGHNYGYTF

v_call: TRBV6-5
clone_size: -
d_call: -
j_call: TRBJ2-5
cdr3_nt: TGTGCCAGCAGTTCTGCAGGAGGGGCCCAGTACTTC
cdr3_aa: CASSSAGGAQYF

v_call: TRBV5-6
clone_size: -
d_call: TRBD1
j_call: TRBJ1-3
cdr3_nt: TGTGCCAGCAGCCCCGGGGAAGGGGGCGCCGGAAACACCATATATTTT
cdr3_aa: CASSPGEGGAGNTIYF

v_call: TRBV18
clone_size: -
d_call: -
j_call: TRBJ1-1
cdr3_nt: TGTGCCAGCTCACCATTCCGGGACAACACGAACACTGAAGCTTTCTTT
cdr3_aa: CASSPFRDNTNTEAFF

v_call: TRBV18
clone_size: once
d_call: -
j_call: TRBJ2-1
cdr3_nt: TGTGCCAGCTCACCAGAGTCGGCAGCCGTCAATGAGCAGTTCTTC
cdr3_aa: CASSPESAAVNEQFF

v_call: TRBV6-4
clone_size: once
d_call: -
j_call: TRBJ1-6
cdr3_nt: TGTGCCAGCAGTGCCGGAAGAACGGATTCACCCCTCCACTTT
cdr3_aa: CASSAGRTDSPLHF

v_call: TRBV4-3
clone_size: -
d_call: -
j_call: TRBJ2-1
cdr3_nt: TGCGCCAGCAGCCAAGAATTAGCGCTACGGGATTTCAATGAGCAGTTCTTC
cdr3_aa: CASSQELALRDFNEQFF

v_call: TRBV27
clone_size: few
d_call: TRBD2
j_call: TRBJ2-1
cdr3_nt: TGTGCCAGCAGTTTATCGGGCCCGGGGCTAGCGGGGAACAATGAGCAGTTCTTC
cdr3_aa: CASSLSGPGLAGNNEQFF

v_call: TRBV4-3
clone_size: -
d_call: -
j_call: TRBJ2-2
cdr3_nt: TGCGCCAGCAGCCAAGGCGTGGCGGGAAACACCGGGGAGCTGTTTTTT
cdr3_aa: CASSQGVAGNTGELFF

v_call: TRBV4-2
clone_size: -
d_call: TRBD1
j_call: TRBJ1-6
cdr3_nt: TGTGCCAGCAGCCCGGGACAGCCGAATTCACCCCTCCACTTT
cdr3_aa: CASSPGQPNSPLHF